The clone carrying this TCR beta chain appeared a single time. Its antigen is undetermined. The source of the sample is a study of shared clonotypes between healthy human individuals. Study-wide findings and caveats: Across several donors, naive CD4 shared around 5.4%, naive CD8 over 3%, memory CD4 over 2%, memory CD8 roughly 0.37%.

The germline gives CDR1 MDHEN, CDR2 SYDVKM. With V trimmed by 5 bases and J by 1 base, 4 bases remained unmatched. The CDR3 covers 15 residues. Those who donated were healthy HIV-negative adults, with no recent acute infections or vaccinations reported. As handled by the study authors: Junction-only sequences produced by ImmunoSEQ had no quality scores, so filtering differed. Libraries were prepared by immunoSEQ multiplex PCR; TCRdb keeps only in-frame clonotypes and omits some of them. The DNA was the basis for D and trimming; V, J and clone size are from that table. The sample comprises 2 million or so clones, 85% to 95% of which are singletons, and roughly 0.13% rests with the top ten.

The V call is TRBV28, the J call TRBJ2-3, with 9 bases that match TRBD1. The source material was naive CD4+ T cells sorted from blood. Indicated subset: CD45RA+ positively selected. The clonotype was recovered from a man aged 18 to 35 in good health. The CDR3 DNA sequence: TGTGCCAGCAGTAGGACAGGGGTGGGCACAGATACGCAGTATTTT. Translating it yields CASSRTGVGTDTQYF.